These T cell receptor beta chains were read from a single sample in a study of siplizumab effects on memory and regulatory T cells. The data were produced by immunoSEQ multiplex PCR, yet TCRdb's version contains in-frame clones alone and is incomplete. Of about 82,000 clones detected, 87% appear once; the ten largest clones hold less than 2%. The sample taken for sequencing was Tregs sorted from blood. These receptors were obtained from a human donor in good health. The CDR3 runs from the conserved cysteine through the conserved F or W. The D gene is left open where the match is weak. The listing skips clone size in some rows; elsewhere it reads once, few, many or a size class.

-	-	TRBV5-5	TRBJ1-2	TGTGCCAGCAGCTTAGGGGCAGGCTCCGGGAACTATGGCTACACCTTC	CASSLGAGSGNYGYTF
-	-	TRBV6-1	TRBJ2-7	TGTGCCAGCAGTGAAGGGCAGTACTTC	CASSEGQYF
TRBD1	once	TRBV11-2	TRBJ2-5	TGTGCCAGCCAGGACAGGGAAATGTTGGAGACCCAGTACTTC	CASQDREMLETQYF
-	-	TRBV5-1	TRBJ2-3	TGCGCCAGCAGCTTGGAGGGTTCCTACTACACAGATACGCAGTATTTT	CASSLEGSYYTDTQYF
-	-	TRBV11-1	TRBJ2-7	TGTGCCAGCCAGGGGGACGCTAGCGGCGAGCAGTACTTC	CASQGDASGEQYF
TRBD2	-	TRBV19	TRBJ2-7	TGTGCCAGTAGTTTGGGACTAGCGGGCGAGCAGTACTTC	CASSLGLAGEQYF
-	-	TRBV4-3	TRBJ1-5	TGCGCCAGCAGCCAAGATTATTTCACCAATCAGCCCCAGCATTTT	CASSQDYFTNQPQHF
-	-	TRBV5-1	TRBJ1-2	TGCGCCAGCGGACCTCAGGGTAACTATGGCTACACCTTC	CASGPQGNYGYTF
-	-	TRBV19	TRBJ1-1	TGTGCCAGTAGAGGGCACGGAACCCTACCAGCTTTCTTT	CASRGHGTLPAFF
-	-	TRBV6-5	TRBJ1-1	TGTGCCAGCAGCCGCCTTTCGACGAACACTGAAGCTTTCTTT	CASSRLSTNTEAFF
TRBD1	-	TRBV28	TRBJ2-1	TGTGCCAGCAGTTCACAGGGGTTGGGGAATGAGCAGTTCTTC	CASSSQGLGNEQFF
-	once	TRBV7-6	TRBJ2-3	TGTGCCAGCAGCTTAGTTGCCCCAGATACGCAGTATTTT	CASSLVAPDTQYF
-	-	TRBV27	TRBJ2-6	TGTGCCAGCAGTCCGGGACCGTCGAGACCTGGGGCCAACGTCCTGACTTTC	CASSPGPSRPGANVLTF
TRBD2	-	TRBV5-1	TRBJ2-1	TGCGCCAGCAGGTTACCGGGACTAGTACCTCGGTGGCCCAACAATGAGCAGTTCTTC	CASRLPGLVPRWPNNEQFF
TRBD1	-	TRBV19	TRBJ1-1	TGTGCCAGTAGTCCTAGCCGACAGGGAAAACTTGAAGCTTTCTTT	CASSPSRQGKLEAFF
-	-	TRBV6-1	TRBJ1-2	TGTGCCAGCAGTGAAGAATTAGGGGCGGTTTACGGCTACACCTTC	CASSEELGAVYGYTF
-	-	TRBV5-4	TRBJ2-7	TGTGCCAGCAGCTTGGATGTGAGCTCCTACGAGCAGTACTTC	CASSLDVSSYEQYF
-	-	TRBV7-8	TRBJ1-1	TGTGCCAGCAGCAGGACAGAGAACACTGAAGCTTTCTTT	CASSRTENTEAFF
-	-	TRBV18	TRBJ2-1	TGTGCCAGCTCACCCCTGCAGGGAGTCTCCTACAATGAGCAGTTCTTC	CASSPLQGVSYNEQFF
-	-	TRBV5-1	TRBJ1-2	TGCGCCAGCAGTTTAGGGGGAGGCGACTATGGCTACACCTTC	CASSLGGGDYGYTF
-	-	TRBV5-6	TRBJ2-5	TGTGCCAGCAGCTGGACTCAGTACCAAGAGACCCAGTACTTC	CASSWTQYQETQYF
TRBD2	-	TRBV10-3	TRBJ2-1	TGTGCCATCAGCGACGGGGGGTACAATGAGCAGTTCTTC	CAISDGGYNEQFF
-	-	TRBV19	TRBJ2-1	TGTGCCAGTAGTATAAGCGGAGATGAGCAGTTCTTC	CASSISGDEQFF
-	-	TRBV4-3	TRBJ2-1	TGCGCCAGCAGGTCGGTCGGAAAATTGGATGAGCAGTTCTTC	CASRSVGKLDEQFF
-	once	TRBV29-1	TRBJ2-5	TGCAGCGTTGAAGATCAGCGGGTAGAGACCCAGTACTTC	CSVEDQRVETQYF
TRBD1	-	TRBV28	TRBJ2-7	TGTGCCAGCAGTTTCCCAGGGGGCGAGCAGTACTTC	CASSFPGGEQYF
-	-	TRBV5-1	TRBJ2-1	TGCGCCAGCAGCACGACAGGCCTCCACAATGAGCAGTTCTTC	CASSTTGLHNEQFF
-	-	TRBV5-8	TRBJ2-3	TGTGCCAGCAGCTTTAGAGGGGGGCTCACAGATACGCAGTATTTT	CASSFRGGLTDTQYF
-	-	TRBV2	TRBJ2-7	TGTGCCAGCAGTTTAGGACGGGAGATTTACGAGCAGTACTTC	CASSLGREIYEQYF
-	-	TRBV12-5	TRBJ1-2	TGTGCTAGTGCCTATCCTCTGGGCGCCGGGGGATATGGCTACACCTTC	CASAYPLGAGGYGYTF
TRBD2	-	TRBV29-1	TRBJ2-1	TGCAGCGTTGGGAACTTGGGGAGGGGTTTTAATGAGCAGTTCTTC	CSVGNLGRGFNEQFF
-	-	TRBV14	TRBJ2-1	TGTGCCAGCAGCCAAGTAGGAGGGAGCTCCTACAATGAGCAGTTCTTC	CASSQVGGSSYNEQFF
TRBD1	-	TRBV18	TRBJ1-1	TGTGCCAGCTCACCCTACAGGGGGCCCGGGGACACTGAAGCTTTCTTT	CASSPYRGPGDTEAFF
-	-	TRBV6-1	TRBJ1-5	TGTGCCAGCACCTACGGGCCCGTGGGCAATCAGCCCCAGCATTTT	CASTYGPVGNQPQHF
-	-	TRBV6-5	TRBJ2-2	TGTGCCAGCAGTTCCCTACTGAACACCGGGGAGCTGTTTTTT	CASSSLLNTGELFF
-	-	TRBV7-2	TRBJ2-6	TGTGCCAGCAGCTCCCCTGTAGGCTCTGGGGCCAACGTCCTGACTTTC	CASSSPVGSGANVLTF
-	-	TRBV11-2	TRBJ1-2	TGTGCCAGCAGCTTAAACGGCTATGGCTACACCTTC	CASSLNGYGYTF
TRBD1	-	TRBV6-1	TRBJ1-5	TGTGCCAGCAGGCAGGGGGCCCTCAATCAGCCCCAGCATTTT	CASRQGALNQPQHF
TRBD2	-	TRBV12-5	TRBJ2-1	TGTGCTAGTGGTTTGGCCGTGAGTAGCGGGGGGTTCACTGTTAATGAGCAGTTCTTC	CASGLAVSSGGFTVNEQFF
TRBD1	-	TRBV25-1	TRBJ1-5	TGTGCCAGCAGTGGACAGGGCTGGAGCAATCAGCCCCAGCATTTT	CASSGQGWSNQPQHF
TRBD1	-	TRBV29-1	TRBJ1-4	TGCAGCGCTGCCACCCCCGGGACAGGGGGCTTGGGGGATGAAAAACTGTTTTTT	CSAATPGTGGLGDEKLFF
-	-	TRBV6-6	TRBJ2-3	TGTGCCAGCAGTTCCTCCCTGGGAGATACGCAGTATTTT	CASSSSLGDTQYF
-	few	TRBV7-2	TRBJ2-3	TGTGCCAGCAGCTCCCTGGCGTGGGGGAGCACAGATACGCAGTATTTT	CASSSLAWGSTDTQYF
TRBD2	-	TRBV19	TRBJ2-3	TGTGCCAGTAGTTTAGCGGGGGGGACGCAGTATTTT	CASSLAGGTQYF